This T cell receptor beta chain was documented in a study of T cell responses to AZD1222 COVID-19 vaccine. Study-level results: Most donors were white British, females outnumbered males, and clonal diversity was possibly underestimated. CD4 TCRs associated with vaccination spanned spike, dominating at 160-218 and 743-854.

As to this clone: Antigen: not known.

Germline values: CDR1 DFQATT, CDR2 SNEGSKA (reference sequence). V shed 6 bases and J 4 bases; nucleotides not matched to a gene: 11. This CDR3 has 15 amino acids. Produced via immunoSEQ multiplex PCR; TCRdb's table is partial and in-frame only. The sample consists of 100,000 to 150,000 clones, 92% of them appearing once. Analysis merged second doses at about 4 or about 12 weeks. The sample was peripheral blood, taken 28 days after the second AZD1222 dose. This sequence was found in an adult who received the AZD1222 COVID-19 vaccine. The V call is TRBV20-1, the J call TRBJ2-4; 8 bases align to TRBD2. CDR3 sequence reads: CSASLAGLPKNIQYF. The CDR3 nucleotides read TGCAGTGCCAGTCTAGCGGGCCTACCTAAAAACATTCAGTACTTC.